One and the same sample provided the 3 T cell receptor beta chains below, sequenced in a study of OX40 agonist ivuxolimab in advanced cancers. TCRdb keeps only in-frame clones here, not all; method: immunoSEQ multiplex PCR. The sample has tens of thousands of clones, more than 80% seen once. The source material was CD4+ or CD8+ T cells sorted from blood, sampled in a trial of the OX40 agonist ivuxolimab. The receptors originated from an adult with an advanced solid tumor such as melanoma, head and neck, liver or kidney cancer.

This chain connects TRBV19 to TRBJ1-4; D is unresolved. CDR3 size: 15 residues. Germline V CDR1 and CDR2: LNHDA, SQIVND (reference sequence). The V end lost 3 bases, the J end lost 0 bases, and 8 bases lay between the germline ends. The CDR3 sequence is CASSMSTATNEKLFF. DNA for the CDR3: TGTGCCAGTAGTATGTCTACAGCAACTAATGAAAAACTGTTTTTT. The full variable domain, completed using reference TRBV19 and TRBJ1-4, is DGGITQSPKYLFRKEGQNVTLSCEQNLNHDAMYWYRQDPGQGLRLIYYSQIVNDFQKGDIAEGYSVSREKKESFPLTVTSAQKNPTAFYLCASSMSTATNEKLFFGSGTQLSVL.

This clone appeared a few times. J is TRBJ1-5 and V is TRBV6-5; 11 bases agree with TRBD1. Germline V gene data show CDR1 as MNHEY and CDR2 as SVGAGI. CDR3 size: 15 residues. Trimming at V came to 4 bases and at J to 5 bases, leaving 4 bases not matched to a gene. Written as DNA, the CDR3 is TGTGCCAGCAGTTCACGGACAGGGGGCGATCAGCCCCAGCATTTT. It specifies CASSSRTGGDQPQHF.

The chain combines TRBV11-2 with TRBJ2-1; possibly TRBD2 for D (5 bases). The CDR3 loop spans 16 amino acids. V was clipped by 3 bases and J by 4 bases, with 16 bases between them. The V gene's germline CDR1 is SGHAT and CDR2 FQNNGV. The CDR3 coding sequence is TGTGCCAGCAGCTTTCGCGGGCAGAGCCCTTACAATGAGCAGTTCTTC. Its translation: CASSFRGQSPYNEQFF.